This paragraph reports one T cell receptor beta chain. The target antigen is unknown. Germline trimming cut 1 base from V and 4 bases from J; bases unmatched to any gene: 1. Per the germline V gene, CDR1 is MGHRA and CDR2 is YSYEKL. This CDR3 has 16 amino acids. The sample is drawn from a study of T-cell memory formation after mild COVID-19. Study results and limitations: Pre-infection memory carried some responding clones, suggesting that cross-reactive memory joined. Clones that got smaller from day 15 to 85 had even CD4/CD8, while clones growing later tipped toward CD4+.

UMIs and sample barcodes were carried by the TCR alpha and TCR beta cDNA libraries that 5'RACE produced using constant-segment primers. TCRdb recomputed calls from the 5' RACE reads with MiXCR, one row per CDR3 protein. The data contain roughly 170,000 distinct CDR3 sequences, approximately 17% of them singletons. This TCR was sampled from a man aged 18 to 30 who had mild COVID-19 (a few samples of this study predate the infection). Cell type and time point are not known. The chain links TRBV4-1 to TRBJ2-3, with 14 bases identical to TRBD2. Sequenced input: PBMCs or a T cell subset sorted from them (not recorded which). The CDR3 region is CASSQGLAGGPDTQYF. The CDR3 nucleotides read TGCGCCAGCAGCCAAGGACTAGCGGGGGGGCCAGATACGCAGTATTTT.